The entry below describes one TCR beta chain. This record comes from a study of radiation and T cells in renal cell carcinoma. This table comes from immunoSEQ multiplex PCR, and its TCRdb copy is limited to in-frame clones, with some not included. Of about 49,000 clones listed, 80% were seen once; the top ten hold less than 30%. Germline V gene sequence: CDR1 SQVTM, CDR2 ANQGSEA. Trimming stripped 0 bases from V and 5 bases from J, with 13 bases between. The CDR3 is 14 residues long. Sample time point: blood 2 weeks post-SBRT. Treatment: 15 Gy SBRT to primary tumor, nephrectomy 4 weeks later. This clonotype was obtained from a woman between 65 and 79 years old with renal cell carcinoma. Specimen: blood, collected from a patient whose treatment included radiotherapy and nephrectomy. The chain is built from TRBV29-1 and TRBJ1-2, with a tentative D call TRBD1 (5 bases). Written as DNA, the CDR3 is TGCAGCGTTGAAGATGGGGGACGGCTTTATGGCTACACCTTC. Amino acid sequence: CSVEDGGRLYGYTF.